This T cell receptor (beta chain) was obtained from a study (dated by TCRdb to the mid-2010s). Turning to the overall study: The study examined whether tumor-infiltrating Tregs in breast cancer are drawn from blood Tregs or arise in situ by conversion from other CD4+ T cell subsets.

This clonotype is regarded as medium-sized (0.01 to 0.1%). Its specific antigen is unknown. Qualities for individual bases were not recorded, and no much larger clone is one base off. Full-length TCR variable regions were amplified by 5' RACE PCR with constant-region reverse primers, and semi-nested PCR with Nested Universal Primer A was subsequently performed. Using the ReliaPrep RNA Cell Miniprep System, total RNA was extracted, and the SMARTer RACE 5'/3' Kit was then used to reverse transcribe the RNA into 5'RACE-ready cDNA. Full-length TCR alpha and beta libraries were barcoded with multiplex adaptors and sequenced on an Illumina MiSeq. In the authors' own workflow: Sequencing data were pooled across the five patients for each of nine subset-tissue groups and compared by unsupervised clustering of TCR gene usage. The Morisita-Horn index, with shared sequences weighted by their contribution to each repertoire, was used to calculate repertoire similarity. The public reads were quality trimmed at Q25 with fastp and then assembled into clones with MiXCR by TCRdb, keeping productive beta chains. Rows are unified per CDR3 protein, each entry keeping the most common DNA and genes. TCRdb assigned the V and J calls; the authors' analysis was not used. The sample yields about 9,000 distinct CDR3 sequences; about a third were counted once. The ten largest account for roughly 5% of the sample.

What the study reported, not specific to this receptor: The larger-cohort validation was restricted to a single TCR beta V-J rearrangement rather than whole repertoires. Tumor memory CD4+ T cell TCR gene usage was found to cluster with blood and lymph node memory CD4+ cells and with lymph node naive CD4+ cells. The TCR alpha and beta sequences of tumor-infiltrating Tregs showed the greatest overlap with tumor naive CD4+ T cells, followed by blood naive CD4+ T cells.

Cells that were CD4+CD25+CD127-/low were the ones isolated as Tregs. Tregs, naive and memory CD4+ T cells from tumor, blood and ipsilateral draining lymph nodes of about five breast cancer patients underwent full-length TCR alpha and beta sequencing. Ficoll density gradient centrifugation was used to isolate mononuclear cells from lymph nodes or from roughly 54 ml of peripheral blood. Sorted cell populations were confirmed by FACS to exceed 90% purity. This TCR derives from a female donor with breast cancer. The sample consisted of Tregs sorted from blood.

The DNA is as follows: TGCAGTGCTCCAAACGGGAGAAACACCGGGGAGCTGTTTTTT. This gives the protein CSAPNGRNTGELFF. The chain links TRBV20-1 with TRBJ2-2, and TRBD2 may be the D gene, going by 6 matching bases. V sheds 5 bases and J sheds 2 bases, leaving 12 bases between their ends. Inclusive of the bounding cysteine and phenylalanine, the CDR3 is 14 residues long. The only DNA kept is the CDR3, 42 bases in frame from the first base. The germline V gene (reference sequence) supplies CDR1 DFQATT and CDR2 SNEGSKA.